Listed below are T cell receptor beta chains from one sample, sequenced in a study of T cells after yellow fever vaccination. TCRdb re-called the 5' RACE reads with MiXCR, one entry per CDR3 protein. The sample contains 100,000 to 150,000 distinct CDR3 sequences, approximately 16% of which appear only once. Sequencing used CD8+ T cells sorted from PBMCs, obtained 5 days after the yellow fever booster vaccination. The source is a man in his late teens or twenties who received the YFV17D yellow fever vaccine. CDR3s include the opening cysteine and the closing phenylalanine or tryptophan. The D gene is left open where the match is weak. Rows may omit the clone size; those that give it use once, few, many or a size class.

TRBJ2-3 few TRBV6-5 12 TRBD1 CASSGTGDTQYF TGTGCCAGCAGTGGGACAGGGGATACGCAGTATTTT
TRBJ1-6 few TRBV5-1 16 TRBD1 CASSPEGQGKGSPLHF TGCGCCAGCAGCCCCGAGGGACAGGGGAAAGGCTCACCCCTCCACTTT
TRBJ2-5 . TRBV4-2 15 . CASSQEVGGVETQYF TGTGCCAGCAGCCAAGAGGTTGGGGGCGTAGAGACCCAGTACTTC
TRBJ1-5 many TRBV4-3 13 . CASSASSGQPQHF TGCGCCAGCAGTGCCAGTTCTGGTCAGCCCCAGCATTTT
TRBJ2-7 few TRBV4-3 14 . CASSPGTASYEQYF TGCGCCAGCAGCCCCGGGACGGCCTCCTACGAGCAGTACTTC
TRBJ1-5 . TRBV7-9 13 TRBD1 CASSLDRGQPQHF TGTGCCAGCAGCCTCGACAGGGGCCAGCCCCAGCATTTT
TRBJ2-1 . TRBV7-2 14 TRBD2 CASSFSLAANEQFF TGTGCCAGCAGCTTTTCTCTAGCGGCAAATGAGCAGTTCTTC
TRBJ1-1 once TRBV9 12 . CASGGEGTEAFF TGTGCCAGCGGCGGGGAAGGCACTGAAGCTTTCTTT
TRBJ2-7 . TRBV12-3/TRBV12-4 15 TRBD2 CASSPPASGAYEQYF TGTGCCAGCAGTCCTCCGGCTAGCGGGGCTTACGAGCAGTACTTC
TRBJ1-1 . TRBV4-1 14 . CASSSGKVNTEAFF TGCGCCAGCAGTAGCGGAAAGGTGAACACTGAAGCTTTCTTT
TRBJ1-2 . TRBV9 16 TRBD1 CASSVEPDRGSHGYTF TGTGCCAGCAGCGTAGAACCGGACAGGGGGAGTCATGGCTACACCTTC
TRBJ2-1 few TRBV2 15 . CASPGHGRSYNEQFF TGTGCCAGCCCTGGCCACGGCCGTTCCTACAATGAGCAGTTCTTC
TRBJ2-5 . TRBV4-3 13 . CASSQEALGTQYF TGCGCCAGCAGCCAAGAGGCATTAGGGACCCAGTACTTC
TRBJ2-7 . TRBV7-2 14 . CASSLRPGAYEQYF TGTGCCAGCAGCTTACGACCCGGGGCCTACGAGCAGTACTTC
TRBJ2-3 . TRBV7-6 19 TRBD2 CASSLGDWRGAPSTDTQYF TGTGCCAGCAGCTTAGGAGATTGGCGGGGGGCCCCTAGCACAGATACGCAGTATTTT
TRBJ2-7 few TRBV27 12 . CASSLAGIEQYF TGTGCCAGCAGTTTAGCGGGGATCGAGCAGTACTTC
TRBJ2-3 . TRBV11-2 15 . CASSPVGGFTDTQYF TGTGCCAGCAGCCCCGTGGGGGGATTCACAGATACGCAGTATTTT
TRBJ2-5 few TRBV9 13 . CASSVETEETQYF TGTGCCAGCAGCGTAGAAACAGAAGAGACCCAGTACTTC
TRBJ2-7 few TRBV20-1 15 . CSARPTPIVAYEQYF TGCAGTGCTAGGCCGACCCCGATCGTAGCATACGAGCAGTACTTC
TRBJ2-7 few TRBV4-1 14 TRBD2 CASSGLAGAWEQYF TGCGCCAGCAGCGGACTAGCGGGCGCCTGGGAGCAGTACTTC
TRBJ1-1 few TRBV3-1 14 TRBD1 CASNTGTGPTEAFF TGTGCCAGCAACACCGGGACAGGGCCCACTGAAGCTTTCTTT
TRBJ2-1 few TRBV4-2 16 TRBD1 CASSQEIGTGGNEQFF TGTGCCAGCAGCCAGGAAATCGGGACAGGGGGCAATGAGCAGTTCTTC
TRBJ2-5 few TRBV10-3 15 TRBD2 CAIKMGGVRGETQYF TGTGCCATCAAGATGGGGGGGGTACGAGGAGAGACCCAGTACTTC
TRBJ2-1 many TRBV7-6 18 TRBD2 CASSPGVAGGRGYNEQFF TGTGCCAGCAGCCCCGGAGTAGCGGGGGGGCGAGGCTACAATGAGCAGTTCTTC
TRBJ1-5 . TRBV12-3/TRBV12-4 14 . CASSLAVRHQPQHF TGTGCCAGCAGTTTAGCGGTCCGCCATCAGCCCCAGCATTTT
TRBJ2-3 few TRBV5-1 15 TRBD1 CASSFLGTGYDTQYF TGCGCCAGCAGCTTCCTCGGGACAGGGTACGATACGCAGTATTTT
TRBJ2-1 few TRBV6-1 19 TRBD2 CASSEVATGGNGLYNEQFF TGTGCCAGCAGTGAAGTCGCGACGGGAGGGAACGGCCTCTACAATGAGCAGTTCTTC
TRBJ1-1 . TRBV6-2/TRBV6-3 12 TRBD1 CASSYLTGSAFF TGTGCCAGCAGTTACTTGACAGGGTCGGCTTTCTTT
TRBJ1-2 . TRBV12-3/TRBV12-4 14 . CASTTGMSIYGYTF TGTGCCAGCACCACAGGGATGTCAATCTATGGCTACACCTTC
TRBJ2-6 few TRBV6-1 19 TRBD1 CASSFNPGTGDSGANVLTF TGTGCCAGCAGTTTTAACCCCGGGACAGGGGACTCTGGGGCCAACGTCCTGACTTTC
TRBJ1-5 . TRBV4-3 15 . CASSQVVGVAQPQHF TGCGCCAGCAGCCAAGTGGTGGGGGTCGCTCAGCCCCAGCATTTT
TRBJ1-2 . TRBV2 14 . CASTQPGVFTSYTF TGTGCCAGCACCCAGCCGGGAGTTTTTACAAGCTACACCTTC
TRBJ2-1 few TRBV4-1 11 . CASSLHNEQFF TGCGCCAGCAGCCTACACAATGAGCAGTTCTTC
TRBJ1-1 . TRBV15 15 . CATSSYGQKNTEAFF TGTGCCACCAGCAGCTACGGACAGAAGAACACTGAAGCTTTCTTT
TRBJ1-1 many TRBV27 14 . CASSLSDMNTEAFF TGTGCCAGCAGTTTATCGGATATGAACACTGAAGCTTTCTTT
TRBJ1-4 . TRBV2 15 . CASSEAKGANEKLFF TGTGCCAGCAGTGAAGCTAAGGGGGCTAATGAAAAACTGTTTTTT
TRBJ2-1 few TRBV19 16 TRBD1 CASSIDQGVTYNEQFF TGTGCCAGTAGTATAGATCAGGGGGTCACCTACAATGAGCAGTTCTTC
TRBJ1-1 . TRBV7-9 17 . CASSLLRDTPRGTEAFF TGTGCCAGCAGCTTATTGAGAGACACTCCAAGGGGGACTGAAGCTTTCTTT
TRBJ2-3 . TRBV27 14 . CASSSQELLDTQYF TGTGCCAGCAGCTCACAGGAACTCCTAGATACGCAGTATTTT
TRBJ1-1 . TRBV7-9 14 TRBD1 CASSPRQGVDEAFF TGTGCCAGCAGCCCCCGACAGGGGGTGGATGAAGCTTTCTTT
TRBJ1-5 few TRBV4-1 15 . CASSQRVDGNQPQHF TGCGCCAGCAGCCAGCGGGTGGATGGGAATCAGCCCCAGCATTTT
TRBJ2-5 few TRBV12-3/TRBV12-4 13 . CASSLDSGETQYF TGTGCCAGCAGTTTAGACTCAGGGGAGACCCAGTACTTC
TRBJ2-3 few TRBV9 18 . CASSSRGGRESGTDTQYF TGTGCCAGCAGCTCCCGGGGTGGTAGGGAGTCCGGCACAGATACGCAGTATTTT
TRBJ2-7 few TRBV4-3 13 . CASSQDGAHEQYF TGCGCCAGCAGCCAAGATGGTGCCCACGAGCAGTACTTC
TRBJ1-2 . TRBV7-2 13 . CASSPGTARGYTF TGTGCCAGCAGCCCAGGGACTGCAAGGGGCTACACCTTC
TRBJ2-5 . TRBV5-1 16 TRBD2 CASSPTSGGLQETQYF TGCGCCAGCAGCCCCACCAGCGGGGGACTCCAAGAGACCCAGTACTTC
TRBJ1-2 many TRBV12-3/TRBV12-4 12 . CASSYQGNGYTF TGTGCCAGCAGTTATCAAGGAAATGGCTACACCTTC
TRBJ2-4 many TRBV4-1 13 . CASSQVGPNIQYF TGCGCCAGCAGCCAAGTAGGTCCCAACATTCAGTACTTC
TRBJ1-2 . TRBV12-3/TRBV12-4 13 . CASSSPSLRGYTF TGTGCCAGCAGTTCCCCATCTCTACGGGGCTACACCTTC
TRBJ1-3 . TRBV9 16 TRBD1 CASSPGTGEAGNTIYF TGTGCCAGCAGCCCAGGGACAGGGGAAGCTGGAAACACCATATATTTT
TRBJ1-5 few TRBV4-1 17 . CASSQGEGAYSNQPQHF TGCGCCAGCAGCCAAGGGGAAGGCGCCTATAGCAATCAGCCCCAGCATTTT
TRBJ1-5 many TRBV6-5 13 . CASSYGINQPQHF TGTGCCAGCAGTTACGGGATCAATCAGCCCCAGCATTTT
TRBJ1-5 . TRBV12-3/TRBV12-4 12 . CASSSRHQPQHF TGTGCCAGCAGTTCAAGACATCAGCCCCAGCATTTT
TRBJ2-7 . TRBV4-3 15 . CASSQDLGGAYEQYF TGCGCCAGCAGCCAAGATCTTGGCGGGGCCTACGAGCAGTACTTC
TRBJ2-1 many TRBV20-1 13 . CSARVGGDGEQFF TGCAGTGCTAGAGTAGGGGGGGACGGTGAGCAGTTCTTC
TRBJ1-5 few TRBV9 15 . CASSVDAVSNQPQHF TGTGCCAGCAGCGTAGACGCAGTTAGCAATCAGCCCCAGCATTTT
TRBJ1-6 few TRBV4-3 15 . CASSPGLYANSPLHF TGCGCCAGCAGCCCGGGTTTATATGCCAATTCACCCCTCCACTTT